The rows below give T cell receptor beta chains drawn from one sample of a study of beta chain features in type 1 diabetes. Libraries were prepared by immunoSEQ multiplex PCR; TCRdb keeps only in-frame clonotypes and omits some of them. This repertoire shows roughly 350,000 clones, approximately 10% found once; its top ten account for 0.015%. Sequences were obtained from naive CD4+ T cells from blood. These TCRs come from a woman aged 30 to 39 in good health. The CDR3 runs from the conserved cysteine through the conserved F or W. D genes are given only for firm matches. Some rows have no size entry. The others give once, few or many, or a class for an expanded clone.

size: .
length: 13
D: .
V: TRBV7-9
J: TRBJ2-7
CDR3: CASSLKASYEQYF
DNA: TGTGCCAGCAGCTTAAAAGCCTCCTACGAGCAGTACTTC

size: few
length: 13
D: .
V: TRBV5-1
J: TRBJ1-3
CDR3: CASSQGSGNTIYF
DNA: TGCGCGAGCTCACAGGGCTCAGGAAACACCATATATTTT

size: .
length: 16
D: .
V: TRBV29-1
J: TRBJ1-3
CDR3: CSVEDRNRGSGNTIYF
DNA: TGCAGCGTTGAAGATCGGAACCGCGGTTCTGGAAACACCATATATTTT

size: .
length: 17
D: TRBD1
V: TRBV28
J: TRBJ2-3
CDR3: CASSSDGTGVSTDTQYF
DNA: TGTGCCAGCAGTTCCGACGGGACAGGGGTCAGCACAGATACGCAGTATTTT

size: .
length: 15
D: .
V: TRBV28
J: TRBJ2-2
CDR3: CASSLWQGGTGELFF
DNA: TGTGCCAGCAGTTTATGGCAGGGAGGCACCGGGGAGCTGTTTTTT

size: few
length: 13
D: .
V: TRBV5-1
J: TRBJ1-5
CDR3: CASSLGVNQPQHF
DNA: TGCGCCAGCAGCTTGGGAGTAAATCAGCCCCAGCATTTT

size: few
length: 15
D: .
V: TRBV7-2
J: TRBJ1-1
CDR3: CASSLVGRLNTEAFF
DNA: TGTGCCAGCAGCTTAGTCGGGAGACTGAACACTGAAGCTTTCTTT

size: few
length: 12
D: .
V: TRBV28
J: TRBJ2-7
CDR3: CASSTLVGEQYF
DNA: TGTGCCAGCAGCACCCTAGTTGGGGAGCAGTACTTC

size: few
length: 15
D: .
V: TRBV29-1
J: TRBJ2-7
CDR3: CSVVRSSGPPYEQYF
DNA: TGCAGCGTTGTTCGCTCAAGCGGACCCCCTTACGAGCAGTACTTC

size: few
length: 14
D: .
V: TRBV7-7
J: TRBJ2-2
CDR3: CASSPGQNTGELFF
DNA: TGTGCTAGCAGCCCGGGTCAGAACACCGGGGAGCTGTTTTTT

size: .
length: 14
D: .
V: TRBV7-3
J: TRBJ2-3
CDR3: CASSSGLLHGTQYF
DNA: TGTGCCAGCAGCTCCGGACTGCTACACGGTACGCAGTATTTT

size: .
length: 16
D: TRBD2
V: TRBV28
J: TRBJ2-7
CDR3: CASSSYGLAGSYEQYF
DNA: TGTGCCAGCAGTTCCTACGGACTAGCGGGGAGCTACGAGCAGTACTTC

size: .
length: 16
D: TRBD2
V: TRBV29-1
J: TRBJ2-3
CDR3: CSVEVVGGPVTDTQYF
DNA: TGCAGCGTTGAAGTTGTGGGAGGGCCGGTCACAGATACGCAGTATTTT

size: few
length: 13
D: .
V: TRBV6-5
J: TRBJ2-1
CDR3: CASSYLSFNEQFF
DNA: TGTGCCAGCAGTTATCTCTCTTTCAATGAGCAGTTCTTC

size: .
length: 16
D: TRBD2
V: TRBV7-2
J: TRBJ2-7
CDR3: CASSLDGTSGPYEQYF
DNA: TGTGCCAGCAGCTTAGATGGGACTAGCGGACCCTACGAGCAGTACTTC

size: .
length: 15
D: .
V: TRBV5-1
J: TRBJ2-4
CDR3: CASSLASGDSLIQYF
DNA: TGCGCCAGCAGCTTGGCGTCAGGGGATTCTCTTATTCAGTACTTC

size: few
length: 14
D: .
V: TRBV7-9
J: TRBJ1-2
CDR3: CASSSSSGNYGYTF
DNA: TGTGCCAGCAGCTCCAGCTCGGGAAACTATGGCTACACCTTC

size: .
length: 12
D: .
V: TRBV28
J: TRBJ1-2
CDR3: CASSLEYYGYTF
DNA: TGTGCCAGCAGTTTAGAGTACTATGGCTACACCTTC

size: few
length: 14
D: TRBD1
V: TRBV18
J: TRBJ2-5
CDR3: CASSRGRGPETQYF
DNA: TGTGCCAGCTCACGTGGCAGGGGGCCGGAGACCCAGTACTTC

size: .
length: 15
D: TRBD2
V: TRBV9
J: TRBJ2-1
CDR3: CASSVASGRMNEQFF
DNA: TGTGCCAGCAGCGTAGCTAGCGGGAGGATGAATGAGCAGTTCTTC

size: .
length: 14
D: TRBD1
V: TRBV25-1
J: TRBJ1-5
CDR3: CASSGQGSNQPQHF
DNA: TGTGCCAGCAGTGGACAGGGCAGCAATCAGCCCCAGCATTTT

size: .
length: 16
D: TRBD2
V: TRBV19
J: TRBJ2-1
CDR3: CASSRSGAGTYNEQFF
DNA: TGTGCCAGTAGTCGTAGCGGGGCCGGTACCTACAATGAGCAGTTCTTC

size: few
length: 14
D: TRBD1
V: TRBV10-3
J: TRBJ2-2
CDR3: CACGTGLNTGELFF
DNA: TGTGCCTGTGGGACAGGCCTTAACACCGGGGAGCTGTTTTTT

size: .
length: 15
D: .
V: TRBV5-4
J: TRBJ2-3
CDR3: CASSLGIQFSDTQYF
DNA: TGTGCCAGCAGCTTGGGGATACAGTTTTCGGATACGCAGTATTTT

size: .
length: 15
D: .
V: TRBV25-1
J: TRBJ1-4
CDR3: CASSELRGTNEKLFF
DNA: TGTGCCAGCAGTGAGTTAAGGGGCACTAATGAAAAACTGTTTTTT